This TCR beta chain was sequenced for a study of blood T cells in healthy people across ages. Findings and limits, study-wide: Naive T cell percentage strongly correlated with TCR beta diversity. TCR beta diversity per million T cells fell roughly linearly with age.

The sample providers were healthy Caucasian people from Russia, aged about 6 to 95. Samples each yielded at least 5 micrograms of total RNA. The second PCR ran about 6 to 12 cycles with a sample-barcoded 5' primer and J-beta primers. One entry per CDR3 protein, called by TCRdb with MiXCR from the 5' RACE reads. The repertoire holds some 860,000 distinct CDR3 sequences, with more than 55% as singletons. V trimming: 1 base; J trimming: 8 bases; junction bases outside the gene matches: 3. The germline gives CDR1 SEHNR, CDR2 FQNEAQ (reference sequence). This CDR3 spans 14 amino acids. Notes on this clonotype: The antigen is unknown.

The sample consisted of blood. The clonotype originates from a man aged 35-49 years in good health. The rearrangement links TRBV7-9 to TRBJ1-2, with 11 bases fitting TRBD1. This CDR3 reads CASSLGTGGVGYTF. In DNA form, the CDR3 reads TGTGCCAGCAGCTTAGGGACAGGGGGCGTGGGCTACACCTTC.